The 19 T cell receptor beta chains reported below all come from one sample, sequenced in a study of cytomegalovirus exposure and HLA in healthy donors. Use of 60 Vbeta and 13 Jbeta primers characterized the PCR. Clones were read by immunoSEQ multiplex PCR, and TCRdb kept only the in-frame ones, dropping some. Of around 150,000 clones listed, approximately 8.9% are singletons. Sequencing was performed on PBMCs. Receptor source: a woman aged 40 to 49 in good health and CMV-seropositive.

This clone came up a few times. The sample carries other DNA sequences with the same CDR3. The rearrangement joins TRBV5-5 to TRBJ1-3; a weak D match, TRBD1 (6 bases). Germline loops: CDR1 SGHKS, CDR2 YYEKEE (reference sequence). The CDR3 is 14 amino acids. Trimming pared 4 bases from V and 1 base from J, leaving 9 bases between. This chain's CDR3 is CASSRQVSGNTIYF. The CDR3 nucleotides read TGTGCCAGCAGCAGACAGGTTTCTGGAAACACCATATATTTT.

This chain joins TRBV7-3 and TRBJ2-5; TRBD2 matches 8 bases. CDR1 is SGHTA and CDR2 is FQGTGA in the germline V gene. The CDR3 loop spans 13 amino acids. V shed 4 bases and J 9 bases; nucleotides not matched to a gene: 7. The CDR3 bases are TGTGCCAGCAGCTCTAGCGGGCGGGGGGCCCAGTACTTC. Translating it yields CASSSSGRGAQYF. Based on the CDR3 plus reference TRBV7-3 and TRBJ2-5, the full variable domain is GAGVSQTPSNKVTEKGKYVELRCDPISGHTALYWYRQSLGQGPEFLIYFQGTGAADDSGLPNDRFFAVRPEGSVSTLKIQRTERGDSAVYLCASSSSGRGAQYFGPGTRLLVL.

V is TRBV19 and J is TRBJ2-7; 7 bases line up with TRBD2. The CDR3 length is 14 residues. With V trimmed by 9 bases and J by 0 bases, 8 bases remained unmatched. CDR1 and CDR2 (germline): LNHDA, SQIVND (reference sequence). CDR3 residues: CASSTSASSYEQYF. CDR3 sequence (DNA): TGTGCCAGCTCTACTAGCGCGAGCTCCTACGAGCAGTACTTC.

The chain links TRBV6-1 to TRBJ2-7, with D possibly being TRBD1 (7 bases). The germline CDR1 and CDR2 sequences are MNHNS and SASEGT. The CDR3 covers 14 residues. V lost 8 bases to trimming and J lost 7 bases, with 21 bases between them. In DNA, the CDR3 is TGTGCCAGCCTCCCACAGGGGACTGTGGGGGAGCAGTACTTC. Translated: CASLPQGTVGEQYF.

This clone was counted only a few times. This chain links TRBV7-9 with TRBJ2-7, with 9 positions matching TRBD2. The V and J ends lost 1 base and 5 bases, in that order; junction bases with no gene match: 9. This CDR3 spans 16 amino acids. CDR1 SEHNR and CDR2 FQNEAQ come from the germline V gene (reference sequence). The CDR3 reads CASSLGPERGADEQYF. In nucleotides, the CDR3 is TGTGCCAGCAGCTTAGGGCCCGAGCGGGGGGCTGACGAGCAGTACTTC.

There are a few counts of this clone. The chain uses TRBV7-2 and TRBJ2-3; D is perhaps TRBD1 (6 bases). There are 13 residues in the CDR3. The V gene lost 1 base and the J gene lost 6 bases, with 8 bases spanning the gap. From germline, CDR1 is SGHTA and CDR2 FQGNSA. The CDR3 coding sequence is TGTGCCAGCAGCTTAGTGAGGGGGGATACGCAGTATTTT. Translated, it gives CASSLVRGDTQYF.

This clone has only a few counts. CDR3 amino acids: CASSFGGQETQYF. The CDR3 DNA sequence: TGCGCCAGCAGCTTCGGGGGCCAAGAGACCCAGTACTTC. This rearrangement joins TRBV5-1 to TRBJ2-5, with TRBD2 as a possible D gene (6 bases). V was pared by 2 bases and J by 1 base, with 6 bases between. Germline CDR1 SGHRS, CDR2 YFSETQ. The CDR3 sequence is 13 residues long.

This clone was observed a few times. The chain has TRBV27 and TRBJ1-4; D unresolved. Germline values: CDR1 MNHEY, CDR2 SMNVEV (reference sequence). The CDR3 consists of 15 residues. V lost 1 base, J lost 0 bases, and 6 bases lay in between. This CDR3 reads CASSLYSATNEKLFF. In DNA, the CDR3 is TGTGCCAGCAGTTTATACAGTGCAACTAATGAAAAACTGTTTTTT.

A few counts support this clone. The V gene is TRBV12-1, the J gene TRBJ2-1; the table calls TRBD2, which could not be checked here. TRBV12-1 is noted as a pseudogene. This CDR3 region has 19 residues. CDR3 coding DNA: TGTGCCAGCAGCTTTGACTTTTTTAAGCGTGGAAAGGCCTACAATGAGCAGTTCTTC. Translated: CASSFDFFKRGKAYNEQFF.

The chain carries TRBV6-6 and TRBJ2-1; 11 bases agree with TRBD2. Germline CDR1 MNHNY, CDR2 SVGAGI (reference sequence). The CDR3 has 16 residues. After removal of 6 bases from V and 7 bases from J, the junction contained 11 bases not matched to a gene. In DNA form, the CDR3 reads TGTGCCAGCAGCACCTCTAGCGGGGGGCCGGGAAATGAGCAGTTCTTC. Its translation: CASSTSSGGPGNEQFF.

The chain joins TRBV11-2 to TRBJ2-6; D gene ambiguous. V was pared by 5 bases and J by 0 bases, with 11 bases between. There are 16 residues in the CDR3. CDR1 is SGHAT and CDR2 is FQNNGV in the germline V gene. The CDR3 sequence is CASSLPTDSGANVLTF. As DNA, the CDR3 is TGTGCCAGCAGCCTTCCTACCGACTCTGGGGCCAACGTCCTGACTTTC.

This clone was seen a few times. The rearrangement uses TRBV7-2 and TRBJ1-2; 9 bases are shared with TRBD1. V lost 2 bases to trimming and J lost 2 bases; unmatched junction nucleotides: 3. CDR1 SGHTA and CDR2 FQGNSA come from the germline V gene. The CDR3 extends over 15 amino acids. CDR3 DNA: TGTGCCAGCAGCTTATCAGGACAGGGGAACTATGGCTACACCTTC. Protein sequence: CASSLSGQGNYGYTF. Variable domain in full (rest from reference TRBV7-2 and TRBJ1-2): GAGVSQSPSNKVTEKGKDVELRCDPISGHTALYWYRQSLGQGLEFLIYFQGNSAPDKSGLPSDRFSAERTGGSVSTLTIQRTQQEDSAVYLCASSLSGQGNYGYTFGSGTRLTVV.

A few counts support this clone. V is TRBV6-1 and J is TRBJ2-3; possible D gene TRBD1, 5 bases. From germline, CDR1 is MNHNS and CDR2 SASEGT. This CDR3 spans 15 amino acids. V gave up 5 bases and J gave up 2 bases, with 14 bases separating them. The CDR3 nucleotides are TGTGCCAGCAGTAACAGGTTGGGGCTCACAGATACGCAGTATTTT. Amino acid sequence: CASSNRLGLTDTQYF.

This clone was recorded a few times. V is TRBV19 and J is TRBJ1-2; TRBD1 aligns across 7 bases. The V and J ends lost 5 bases and 0 bases, in that order; junction bases with no gene match: 6. This CDR3 spans 15 amino acids. Germline V CDR1 and CDR2: LNHDA, SQIVND (reference sequence). CDR3 sequence reads: CASSATGTPNYGYTF. The CDR3, as DNA: TGTGCCAGTAGTGCGACAGGGACGCCTAACTATGGCTACACCTTC.

The chain couples TRBV5-1 to TRBJ1-5, with TRBD1 matching 7 bases. The length of the CDR3 is 15 residues. With V trimmed by 4 bases and J by 6 bases, 10 bases remained unmatched. The germline gives CDR1 SGHRS, CDR2 YFSETQ. CDR3 in amino acids: CASSPGTADVQPQHF. CDR3 nucleotides: TGCGCCAGCAGCCCTGGGACAGCCGATGTTCAGCCCCAGCATTTT.

The V and J genes are TRBV5-1 and TRBJ1-2; D might be TRBD1 (5 bases). Germline-derived CDR1 and CDR2 are SGHRS and YFSETQ. The ends were cut back, 0 bases at V and 4 bases at J, with 22 bases in the middle. The CDR3 length is 18 residues. The CDR3 protein is CASSLDKTLQGLGYGYTF. The CDR3, as DNA: TGCGCCAGCAGCTTGGATAAAACTCTTCAGGGATTAGGCTATGGCTACACCTTC.

The chain recombines TRBV5-6 with TRBJ1-1, with TRBD1 as a possible D gene (5 bases). This CDR3 spans 12 amino acids. CDR1 and CDR2 (germline): SGHDT, YYEEEE. The V end lost 5 bases, the J end lost 10 bases, and 15 bases lay between the germline ends. The CDR3 region is CASRIGDLGAFF. CDR3 bases: TGTGCCAGCAGAATAGGGGACTTAGGAGCTTTCTTT.

The CDR3 loop is CASSLETGLTEAFF. The CDR3 region has the DNA TGTGCCAGCTCCCTGGAGACAGGCCTCACTGAAGCTTTCTTT. The J gene is TRBJ1-1, the V gene TRBV18, with D perhaps matching TRBD1 (6 bases). This CDR3 comprises 14 residues. CDR1 KGHSH and CDR2 LQKENI come from the germline V gene. Trimming stripped 6 bases from V and 4 bases from J, with 15 bases between.

The V gene is TRBV5-6, the J gene TRBJ1-2; maybe TRBD1 (6 bases). This CDR3 is 14 amino acids long. The germline gives CDR1 SGHDT, CDR2 YYEEEE. Trimming pared 7 bases from V and 3 bases from J, leaving 16 bases between. CDR3 in amino acids: CASRPTGVHYGYTF. The CDR3 coding sequence is TGTGCCAGCCGTCCGACAGGAGTACACTATGGCTACACCTTC.